This entry concerns a single TCR beta chain. Its antigen is unknown. Base-call qualities are not available, and no considerably larger clone is one nucleotide away. Its CDR3 holds 14 amino acids, cysteine through phenylalanine. The entry retains the CDR3 DNA only, 42 bases that are in frame from base 1. CDR1 and CDR2 (SGDLS, YYNGEE) derive from the germline V gene. The V end loses 6 bases and the J end loses 6 bases, and a stretch of 16 bases separates them. Library preparation employed 5' RACE. The sequencer was an Illumina HiSeq 2000. A universal primer binding site was introduced by template switching, and a unique molecular identifier was present in the final cDNA, enabling accurate counting of TCR cDNA molecules. First-strand cDNA for TCR alpha and beta chains was synthesized from specific primers in the conserved constant-segment region. To control for contamination, every cDNA library carried two barcodes: a SMART-Mk sample barcode plus Illumina barcodes. TruSeq adapter sequences, together with Illumina sample barcodes, were added in two successive PCR steps. The Illumina HiSeq platform was used with custom primers to sequence TCR alpha and beta cDNA libraries. Per the original workflow: MiGEC was used to process raw reads and extract unique molecular identifiers, and MiXCR was used to find CDR3 positions. Recombination models were inferred per individual with the repgenHMM and IGoR tools using an EM algorithm. The analysis of shared clonotypes was done with the tcR package in R, with sharing normalized by the product of cloneset sizes. To study raw recombination free of thymic and clonal selection effects, out-of-frame nonproductive sequences were analyzed. Using fastp at Q25 and MiXCR, TCRdb reprocessed the public reads and kept productive beta chains. Entries are consolidated by CDR3 protein sequence, retaining the most common genes and DNA. For this entry, the V and J calls and clone size follow TCRdb and not the study's own pipeline. The sample table records about 240,000 distinct CDR3 sequences; over 9.5% of these occur just once. The ten top clones hold 9% to 10% of the sample.

These data belong to a study of identical twins (dated by TCRdb to the mid-2010s). Regarding the research as a whole: To test whether fetal clonotypes persist, this study deep-sequenced TCR alpha and beta repertoires from monozygotic twins, from unrelated adults of various ages, and from cord blood. To rule out contamination, the twin experiments were replicated at different times with different library preparation protocols.

Beyond this particular receptor, the publication reports: Abundant cord blood beta clonotypes carried fewer insertions; young adult naive repertoires showed a weaker similar trend, while memory repertoires showed none. A weaker excess of twin sharing was found in beta out-of-frame sequences because the signal-to-noise ratio was lowered by fewer shared sequences. Because the same donors could not be followed over many years, the conclusions depended on cross-sectional statistical analysis. Invariant T cells such as MAIT and iNKT could partly confound zero-insertion analyses, though diverse VJ usage argued against this for most clonotypes. In monozygotic twins, out-of-frame TCR alpha sharing was systematically underestimated by recombination models, although the models agreed with sharing between unrelated individuals. Compared with coincidental sharing between unrelated individuals, out-of-frame TCR alpha sequences shared between twins showed an excess of sequences with low generation probability.

Only healthy Caucasian donors were included. Using Miltenyi CD45RO+ enrichment and human naive T-cell isolation kits, memory (CD45RO+) and naive T cells were isolated from PBMC. Sequenced: memory T cells sorted from blood. The cell subset or site label corresponds to: CD45RO+ enriched T cells. The chain links TRBV9 with TRBJ2-1, with a tentative D gene TRBD2 over 6 matching bases. This sequence originates from a man aged 50 or older in good health. CDR3 loop: CASTPRGALNEQFF. The bases are TGTGCCAGCACGCCCCGCGGGGCCCTCAATGAGCAGTTCTTC. Supplemented by the reference TRBV9 and TRBJ2-1 proteins around the CDR3, the complete variable domain is DSGVTQTPKHLITATGQRVTLRCSPRSGDLSVYWYQQSLDQGLQFLIQYYNGEERAKGNILERFSAQQFPDLHSELNLSSLELGDSALYFCASTPRGALNEQFFGPGTRLTVL.